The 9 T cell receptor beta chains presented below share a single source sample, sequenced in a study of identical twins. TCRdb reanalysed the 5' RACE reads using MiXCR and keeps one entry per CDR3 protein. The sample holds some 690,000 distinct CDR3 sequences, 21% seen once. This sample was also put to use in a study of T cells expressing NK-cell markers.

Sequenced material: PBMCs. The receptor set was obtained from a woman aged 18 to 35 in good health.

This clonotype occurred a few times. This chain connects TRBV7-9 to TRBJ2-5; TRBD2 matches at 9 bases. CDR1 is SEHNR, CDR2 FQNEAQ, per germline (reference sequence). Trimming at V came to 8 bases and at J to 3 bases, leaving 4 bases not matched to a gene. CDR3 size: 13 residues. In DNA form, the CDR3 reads TGTGCCAGCGCAATAGCGGGAGAAGAGACCCAGTACTTC. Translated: CASAIAGEETQYF.

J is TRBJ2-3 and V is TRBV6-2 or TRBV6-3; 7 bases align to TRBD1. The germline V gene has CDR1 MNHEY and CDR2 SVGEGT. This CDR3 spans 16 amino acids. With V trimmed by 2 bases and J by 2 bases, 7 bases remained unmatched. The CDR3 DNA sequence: TGTGCCAGCAGTTACCAGAGGGGGCGAGCCACAGATACGCAGTATTTT. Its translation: CASSYQRGRATDTQYF.

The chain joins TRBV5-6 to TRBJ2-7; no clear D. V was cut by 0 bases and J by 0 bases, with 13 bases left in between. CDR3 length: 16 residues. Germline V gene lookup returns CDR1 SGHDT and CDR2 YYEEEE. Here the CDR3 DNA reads TGTGCCAGCAGCTTGGCTTGGATGTGGCACTCCTACGAGCAGTACTTC. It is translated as CASSLAWMWHSYEQYF.

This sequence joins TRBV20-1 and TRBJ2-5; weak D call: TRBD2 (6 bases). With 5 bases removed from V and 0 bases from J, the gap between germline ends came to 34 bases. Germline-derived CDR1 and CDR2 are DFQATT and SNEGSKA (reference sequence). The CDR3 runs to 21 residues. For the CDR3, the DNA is TGCAGTGCTCCCCCGTGGCCCTGGGCGGGGCGCCCCCTTCCGTACCAAGAGACCCAGTACTTC. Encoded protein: CSAPPWPWAGRPLPYQETQYF.

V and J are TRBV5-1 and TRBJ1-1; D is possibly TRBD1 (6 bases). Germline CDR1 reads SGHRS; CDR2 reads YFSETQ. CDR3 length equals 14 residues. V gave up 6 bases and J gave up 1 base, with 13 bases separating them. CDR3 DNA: TGCGCCAGCAAGGGGGAGTCGGGGAACACTGAAGCTTTCTTT. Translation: CASKGESGNTEAFF.

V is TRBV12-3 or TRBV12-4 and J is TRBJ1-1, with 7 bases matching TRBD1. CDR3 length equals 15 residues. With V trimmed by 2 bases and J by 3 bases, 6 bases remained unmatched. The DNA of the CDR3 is TGTGCCAGCAGTTTACCTAGACAGGGACACACTGAAGCTTTCTTT. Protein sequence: CASSLPRQGHTEAFF.

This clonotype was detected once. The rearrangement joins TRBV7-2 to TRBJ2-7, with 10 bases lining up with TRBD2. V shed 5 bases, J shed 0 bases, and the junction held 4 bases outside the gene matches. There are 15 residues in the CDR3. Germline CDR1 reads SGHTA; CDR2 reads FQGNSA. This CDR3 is CASSRRLAGSYEQYF. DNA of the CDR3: TGTGCCAGCAGCCGTAGACTAGCGGGCTCCTACGAGCAGTACTTC.

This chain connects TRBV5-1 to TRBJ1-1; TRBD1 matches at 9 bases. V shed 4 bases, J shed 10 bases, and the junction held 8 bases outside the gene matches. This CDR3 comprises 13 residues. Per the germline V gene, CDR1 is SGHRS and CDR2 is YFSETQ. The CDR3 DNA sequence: TGCGCCAGCAGCGTACGGACAGGGGACGTAGCTTTCTTT. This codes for CASSVRTGDVAFF.

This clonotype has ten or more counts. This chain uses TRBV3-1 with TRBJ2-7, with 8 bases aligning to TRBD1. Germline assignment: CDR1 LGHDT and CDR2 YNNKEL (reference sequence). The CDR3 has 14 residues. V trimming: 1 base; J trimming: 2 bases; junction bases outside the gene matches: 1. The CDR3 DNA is TGTGCCAGCAGCCAAGGGACAGGGCCCTACGAGCAGTACTTC. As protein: CASSQGTGPYEQYF.